A selection of T cell receptor beta chains follows, all from one sample in a study of blood T cell repertoires in COVID-19. The assay was immunoSEQ multiplex PCR, and TCRdb's table has in-frame clones only and misses some. Among approximately 250,000 clones listed, 84% were seen once. The sequencing sample was made of peripheral blood. The receptors were gathered from a man aged 55 to 69 with acute or convalescent COVID-19. The CDR3 runs from the conserved cysteine through the conserved F or W. D genes are given only for firm matches. The size entry is marked missing in some rows and otherwise reads once, few, many or a size class.

>TRBJ1-1|-|TRBV4-2|-
TGTGCCAGCAGCCAAGATTTTGCCCAGGCGGGCACTGAAGCTTTCTTT
CASSQDFAQAGTEAFF
>TRBJ2-5|-|TRBV18|-
TGTGCCAGCTCACAGGGGCACCAAGAGACCCAGTACTTC
CASSQGHQETQYF
>TRBJ1-5|-|TRBV6-6|-
TGTGCCAGCAGTCGGTACAGTGGGTCGCCGGGCAATCAGCCCCAGCATTTT
CASSRYSGSPGNQPQHF
>TRBJ2-7|once|TRBV20-1|-
TGCAGTGCTCCGGGACACTTTGAGCAGTACTTC
CSAPGHFEQYF
>TRBJ1-5|-|TRBV3-1/TRBV3-2|-
TGTGCCAGCAGCCAAGGGGGGGACCAGCCCCAGCATTTT
CASSQGGDQPQHF
>TRBJ2-3|-|TRBV5-1|-
TGCGCCAGCAGGGGAGTGGCCAGTACAGATACGCAGTATTTT
CASRGVASTDTQYF
>TRBJ1-2|-|TRBV5-6|TRBD1
TGTGCCAGCAGCTTGAGGGACAGGGGGCGGTCTAACTATGGCTACACCTTC
CASSLRDRGRSNYGYTF
>TRBJ1-6|-|TRBV19|-
TGTGCCAGTAGTATTCGGCCAGGGGATTCACCCCTCCACTTT
CASSIRPGDSPLHF
>TRBJ2-1|-|TRBV10-3|TRBD1
TGTGCCATTTCAACAGGGGGCAGGAACAATGAGCAGTTCTTC
CAISTGGRNNEQFF
>TRBJ1-2|-|TRBV30|-
TGTGCCTGGAGTGCCTGGTTGGGAGCGAAGAGCGGCTACACCTTC
CAWSAWLGAKSGYTF
>TRBJ1-3|-|TRBV7-8|-
TGTGCCAGCAGCTTCCCAGGGGCTGGAAACACCATATATTTT
CASSFPGAGNTIYF
>TRBJ1-3|-|TRBV2|TRBD1
TGTGCCAGCAGTGCGGGACAGCCTGGAAACACCATATATTTT
CASSAGQPGNTIYF
>TRBJ2-5|once|TRBV5-6|-
TGTGCCAGCAGCGAGGGCTTCGTGGGGGCGAACCAAGAGACCCAGTACTTC
CASSEGFVGANQETQYF
>TRBJ2-1|-|TRBV4-1|-
TGCGCCAGCAGCCCCCTAGGGGGCGGGAGGTCCTACAATGAGCAGTTCTTC
CASSPLGGGRSYNEQFF
>TRBJ2-7|-|TRBV7-3|TRBD2
TGTGCCAGCAGCCTCAACCCTAGCGGCTACGAGCAGTACTTC
CASSLNPSGYEQYF
>TRBJ1-6|-|TRBV19|TRBD1
TGTGCCAGTAGCCCCAGTTCAGGGGGTTCACCCCTCCACTTT
CASSPSSGGSPLHF
>TRBJ2-1|-|TRBV9|TRBD2
TGTGCCAGCAGCGGGCTGACTAGCGGGAGTTCCTACAATGAGCAGTTCTTC
CASSGLTSGSSYNEQFF
>TRBJ2-7|few|TRBV29-1|TRBD2
TGCAGCGTGACCCTAGCGGGAGGACTAGGGGAGCAGTACTTC
CSVTLAGGLGEQYF
>TRBJ1-2|-|TRBV19|TRBD1
TGTGCCGGATCCTGGACAGGGAACTATGGCTACACCTTC
CAGSWTGNYGYTF
>TRBJ2-7|-|TRBV21-1|-
TGTGCCAGCAGCAAAGTCGCAGGGGGCTACGAGCAGTACTTC
CASSKVAGGYEQYF
>TRBJ1-2|-|TRBV11-3|TRBD1
TGTGCCAGCAGCTTCACAGGGGCGGGTAACTATGGCTACACCTTC
CASSFTGAGNYGYTF
>TRBJ2-6|-|TRBV27|-
TGTGCCAGCAGTTATGCAGGCTCTGGGGCCAACGTCCTGACTTTC
CASSYAGSGANVLTF
>TRBJ1-1|-|TRBV6-5|TRBD1
TGTGCCAGCGGACAGGGGGCGAACACTGAAGCTTTCTTT
CASGQGANTEAFF
>TRBJ1-1|-|TRBV6-5|-
TGTGCCACCCGAGAAGTGCCGGGAGACACTGAAGCTTTCTTT
CATREVPGDTEAFF
>TRBJ2-2|-|TRBV5-4|-
TGTGCCAGCAGCTCTCCCGGTAGCGGTTATCTAAGAGCGAACACCGGGGAGCTGTTTTTT
CASSSPGSGYLRANTGELFF
>TRBJ1-6|-|TRBV5-1|TRBD1
TGCGCCAGCAGCTTGAAGGACAGGCGGGACTCACCCCTCCACTTT
CASSLKDRRDSPLHF
>TRBJ2-5|-|TRBV2|TRBD1
TGTGCCAGCAGGGACAGGGGACGAGAGACCCAGTACTTC
CASRDRGRETQYF
>TRBJ1-3|-|TRBV7-3|-
TGTGCCAGCAGCCCCTTCGGGGGTAGCCTGGGCTCTGGAAACACCATATATTTT
CASSPFGGSLGSGNTIYF
>TRBJ2-2|-|TRBV9|TRBD1
TGTGCCAGCAGCCAACAGGGGGAGTTGGGGGAGCTGTTTTTT
CASSQQGELGELFF
>TRBJ1-3|-|TRBV3-1/TRBV3-2|-
TGTGCCAGCAGCCAGGGACTTACCTCTGGAAACACCATATATTTT
CASSQGLTSGNTIYF
>TRBJ2-5|-|TRBV6-2/TRBV6-3|TRBD1
TGTGCCAGCAGTTACTCCGGGACAGGGGCTCAAGAGACCCAGTACTTC
CASSYSGTGAQETQYF
>TRBJ2-2|-|TRBV7-3|TRBD2
TGTGCCAGCAGCTTAATACCTAGCGGGGCCGCCGGGGAGCTGTTTTTT
CASSLIPSGAAGELFF
>TRBJ2-1|-|TRBV12-3/TRBV12-4|-
TGTGCCAGCACACCCGGGACCTACAATGAGCAGTTCTTC
CASTPGTYNEQFF
>TRBJ1-6|-|TRBV6-5|TRBD1
TGTGCCAGCAGTTACGAAGGACAGGGCTTCAATTCACCCCTCCACTTT
CASSYEGQGFNSPLHF
>TRBJ2-6|-|TRBV19|-
TGTGCCAGTAGTATAGATGTTTTTCGGAGGGGAACTTACTCTGGGGCCAACGTCCTGACTTTC
CASSIDVFRRGTYSGANVLTF
>TRBJ1-1|-|TRBV27|TRBD1
TGTGCCAGCAGCCGGGACAGGGGGGAAGCTTTCTTT
CASSRDRGEAFF
>TRBJ2-5|-|TRBV2|-
TGTGCCACCCAGCAGAGCAGGCAAGAGACCCAGTACTTC
CATQQSRQETQYF
>TRBJ2-1|-|TRBV18|TRBD2
TGTGCCAGCTCACCAATAGCGGGAGGGCCTATCTACAATGAGCAGTTCTTC
CASSPIAGGPIYNEQFF
>TRBJ2-1|-|TRBV5-5|TRBD2
TGTGCCAGCAGCACAGCGGGAGGGATGTACAATGAGCAGTTCTTC
CASSTAGGMYNEQFF
>TRBJ2-4|-|TRBV4-1|-
TGCGCCAGCAGCCGTATAATCCCCCCTCTAGCCAAAAACATTCAGTACTTC
CASSRIIPPLAKNIQYF
>TRBJ1-2|-|TRBV27|-
TGTGCCAGCAGTTTAAGTGTCCAGGGTCATACCTACTTC
CASSLSVQGHTYF
>TRBJ2-7|-|TRBV3-1/TRBV3-2|-
TGTGCCAGCAGCCGAGCCGACGAGCAGTACTTC
CASSRADEQYF
>TRBJ2-2|-|TRBV27|-
TGTGCCAGCACTTTGGCGGTGGGCACCGGGGAGCTGTTTTTT
CASTLAVGTGELFF
>TRBJ2-7|-|TRBV27|-
TGTGCCAGCACCGGGACTTCGTCCCGCGAGCAGTACTTC
CASTGTSSREQYF
>TRBJ2-2|-|TRBV7-3|TRBD2
TGTGCCAGCAGCCACGTAGCGGGCGAGAACACCGGGGAGCTGTTTTTT
CASSHVAGENTGELFF
>TRBJ2-7|-|TRBV14|-
TGTGCCAGCAGCCGACCGGGGAGCTCCTACGAGCAGTACTTC
CASSRPGSSYEQYF
>TRBJ2-7|-|TRBV11-2|TRBD2
TGTGCCAGCAGCCAGACCCTAGCGGGGGTCACCTACGAGCAGTACTTC
CASSQTLAGVTYEQYF
>TRBJ1-2|few|TRBV18|-
TGTGCCAGCTCACGTACAGGTTGGCCTCCTAACTATGGCTACACCTTC
CASSRTGWPPNYGYTF
>TRBJ2-4|-|TRBV28|TRBD1
TGTGCCAGCACCCAACAGGGGAGTAGAAACATTCAGTACTTC
CASTQQGSRNIQYF
>TRBJ1-2|-|TRBV3-1/TRBV3-2|TRBD1
TGTGCCAGCAGCCGGCCGGGACAGGGGTCCTATGGCTACACCTTC
CASSRPGQGSYGYTF
>TRBJ2-7|-|TRBV9|TRBD2
TGTGCCAGCAGCCCCGGGACTAGCGATCCCTACGAGCAGTACTTC
CASSPGTSDPYEQYF
>TRBJ1-6|-|TRBV30|-
TGTGCCTGGGGTACTGGACAGCCCGGTTCACCCCTCCACTTT
CAWGTGQPGSPLHF
>TRBJ2-5|few|TRBV6-5|-
TGTGCCAGCAGAAGACAGGTGTACCAAGAGACCCAGTACTTC
CASRRQVYQETQYF
>TRBJ1-5|-|TRBV6-2/TRBV6-3|TRBD1
TGTGCCAGCAGTTCGCCGGGACAGGGCCCTCTCAATCAGCCCCAGCATTTT
CASSSPGQGPLNQPQHF
>TRBJ1-3|-|TRBV19|-
TGTGCCACCAAGATCGGCTCTGGAAACACCATATATTTT
CATKIGSGNTIYF
>TRBJ1-1|-|TRBV3-1/TRBV3-2|TRBD1
TGTGCCAGCAGCCAGTCGAGACAGGGCGAAGCTTTCTTT
CASSQSRQGEAFF
>TRBJ1-2|-|TRBV5-1|-
TGCGCCAGCAGATTGACCCCGCTTGCGGGGCCAAGCTACACCTTC
CASRLTPLAGPSYTF
>TRBJ2-7|-|TRBV7-2|TRBD2
TGTGCCAGCAGCTTAGCGGGAGGGCCAGGGTACGAGCAGTACTTC
CASSLAGGPGYEQYF
>TRBJ1-2|-|TRBV7-9|-
TGTGCCAGCAGCTTGCACTCTAACTATGGCTACACCTTC
CASSLHSNYGYTF